The 32 T cell receptor beta chains below were found in one sample sequenced in a study of response to subunit inactivated influenza vaccine. One entry per CDR3 protein results from TCRdb running MiXCR on the RT-PCR reads. The sample includes 250,000 to 350,000 distinct CDR3 sequences, 22% seen only once; the top ten take 9% to 12%. This specimen was PBMCs from blood, taken around 22 months after vaccination. All receptors come from a man between 50 and 69 years old who received an inactivated influenza vaccine.

V gene TRBV4-1 combines with J gene TRBJ1-4; D not certain. CDR3 length: 15 residues. Trimming removed 5 bases at V and 0 bases at J, with 10 bases between. Germline CDR1 and CDR2: MGHRA and YSYEKL. CDR3 in amino acids: CASSLSQSTNEKLFF. The CDR3 bases are TGCGCCAGCAGCTTATCCCAGTCAACTAATGAAAAACTGTTTTTT.

The table lists this clonotype with a count of one. This sequence joins TRBV29-1 and TRBJ2-3; TRBD1 aligns across 7 bases. Germline V gene data show CDR1 as SQVTM and CDR2 as ANQGSEA. This CDR3 spans 12 amino acids. V lost 5 bases, J lost 6 bases, and 5 bases stayed unmatched. The CDR3 region is CSVSKTGDTQYF. CDR3 in DNA: TGCAGCGTTTCAAAGACAGGGGATACGCAGTATTTT.

The chain is built from TRBV5-6 and TRBJ2-5, with D maybe TRBD1 (6 bases). CDR1 SGHDT and CDR2 YYEEEE come from the germline V gene. This CDR3 spans 15 amino acids. Trimming shortened V by 0 bases and J by 0 bases, and 9 bases separated the two germline ends. The CDR3 nucleotides read TGTGCCAGCAGCTTGGGAACAGGGTACCAAGAGACCCAGTACTTC. This encodes CASSLGTGYQETQYF.

CDR3 sequence (DNA): TGTGCCAGCAGCAAAAATTTCCGGGACAGCTCCTACAATGAGCAGTTCTTC. This translates into CASSKNFRDSSYNEQFF. The chain uses TRBV21-1 and TRBJ2-1; the tabulated D call, TRBD1, remains unverified against the DNA. TRBV21-1 is an annotated pseudogene. This CDR3 comprises 17 residues.

The chain uses TRBV7-2 and TRBJ2-5; 7 bases fit TRBD1. Looked up from germline, CDR1 is SGHTA and CDR2 is FQGNSA. V trimming: 1 base; J trimming: 2 bases; junction bases outside the gene matches: 4. The CDR3 is 15 residues long. CDR3 DNA sequence: TGTGCCAGCAGCTTAGTGGGACAGCCTCAAGAGACCCAGTACTTC. It codes for CASSLVGQPQETQYF.

V gene TRBV2 combines with J gene TRBJ2-1; D gene ambiguous. The CDR3 sequence is 14 residues long. V lost 1 base and J 8 bases, leaving 12 bases between the germline ends. The germline CDR1 and CDR2 sequences are SNHLY and FYNNEI. Written as DNA, the CDR3 is TGTGCCAGCAGTGAAGAGGCCATAACGGATGAGCAGTTCTTC. Translation gives CASSEEAITDEQFF.

This clonotype has more than one count but fewer than ten. The chain has TRBV19 and TRBJ2-7, with D maybe TRBD2 (5 bases). V lost 2 bases and J 1 base, leaving 15 bases between the germline ends. There are 16 residues in the CDR3. Germline V gene sequence: CDR1 LNHDA, CDR2 SQIVND (reference sequence). Written as DNA, the CDR3 is TGTGCCAGTAGTATAATAGGGATGAGCGGTTCCTACGAGCAGTACTTC. Translating gives CASSIIGMSGSYEQYF.

This clonotype turned up a few times. This sequence joins TRBV6-4 and TRBJ2-5, with 8 bases that match TRBD1. After removal of 9 bases from V and 5 bases from J, the junction contained 11 bases not matched to a gene. Germline lookup yields CDR1 MRHNA and CDR2 SNTAGT. The CDR3 covers 14 residues. The CDR3 region has the DNA TGTGCCAGAACCGGGACAGGCCGTCGGGAGACCCAGTACTTC. This translates into CARTGTGRRETQYF.

In its sample, this clonotype was seen a few times. The V gene is TRBV7-2, the J gene TRBJ1-4; D gene ambiguous. V was cut by 1 base and J by 8 bases, with 8 bases left in between. Germline V gives CDR1 SGHTA, CDR2 FQGNSA. CDR3 length: 13 amino acids. In nucleotides, the CDR3 is TGTGCCAGCAGCTTAGGGGTTCGGGAAAAACTGTTTTTT. As protein: CASSLGVREKLFF.

The chain uses TRBV10-3 and TRBJ2-2; a possible D gene is TRBD2 (5 bases). Per germline, CDR1 ENHRY and CDR2 SYGVKD. Trimming pared 8 bases from V and 7 bases from J, leaving 20 bases between. This CDR3 is 15 amino acids long. The CDR3 DNA is TGTGCCATCGCCGAAGGATCGATTCGGGGCGGGGAGCTGTTTTTT. Amino acids: CAIAEGSIRGGELFF.

Details on this clonotype: The missing conserved phenylalanine or tryptophan at the end of this CDR3 makes a read error likely. The V and J genes are TRBV29-1 and TRBJ1-1; D is uncertain. V was cut by 5 bases and J by 6 bases, with 10 bases left in between. CDR3 length: 11 residues. Per germline, CDR1 SQVTM and CDR2 ANQGSEA. The CDR3 loop reads CSVFSNAEAFI. The CDR3 DNA is TGCAGCGTTTTCAGTAACGCTGAAGCTTTCATT.

The chain combines TRBV28 with TRBJ1-5; D is unresolved. V lost 8 bases and J lost 7, with 18 bases in between. CDR3 length: 14 residues. Germline loops: CDR1 MDHEN, CDR2 SYDVKM. The CDR3 sequence: CASLVAPGSQPQHF. In DNA, the CDR3 is TGTGCCAGCTTAGTAGCCCCCGGCAGCCAGCCCCAGCATTTT.

The J gene is TRBJ1-5, the V gene TRBV6-1, with a weak D call TRBD1 (6 bases). The V end was cut by 7 bases, the J end by 3 bases, with 13 bases between. The V gene's germline CDR1 is MNHNS and CDR2 SASEGT. The CDR3 is 14 residues long. This CDR3 reads CASKRTDLNQPQHF. For the CDR3, the DNA is TGTGCCAGCAAGCGGACAGACCTCAATCAGCCCCAGCATTTT.

The V gene is TRBV12-3 or TRBV12-4, the J gene TRBJ1-2; TRBD1 might be the D (5 bases). The V end lost 2 bases, the J end lost 6 bases, and 19 bases lay between the germline ends. The CDR3 totals 16 residues. The CDR3 region is CASSLSGAFVKNGYTF. CDR3 in DNA: TGTGCCAGCAGTTTAAGCGGGGCATTTGTAAAAAATGGCTACACCTTC.

The J gene is TRBJ2-3, the V gene TRBV6-4; D may be TRBD1 (7 bases). Per germline, CDR1 MRHNA and CDR2 SNTAGT. This CDR3 comprises 15 residues. V lost 6 bases and J lost 3, with 16 bases in between. In DNA form, the CDR3 reads TGTGCCAGCAGCGAATCCAGGGGGGCTACAGATACGCAGTATTTT. Translated: CASSESRGATDTQYF.

This chain links TRBV4-3 with TRBJ2-7; 11 bases match TRBD2. Trimming took 0 bases from V and 3 from J; bases not matched to a gene: 7. The CDR3 consists of 17 residues. Looked up from germline, CDR1 is LGHNA and CDR2 is YSLEER. The CDR3: CASSQDPGGTSGYEQYF. The CDR3 DNA reads TGCGCCAGCAGCCAAGATCCAGGGGGGACTAGCGGCTACGAGCAGTACTTC.

This clonotype was seen a handful of times. CDR3 residues: CASSKAWIATDTQYF. As DNA, the CDR3 is TGTGCCAGCAGCAAAGCGTGGATAGCGACAGATACGCAGTATTTT. The chain couples TRBV21-1 to TRBJ2-3. TRBV21-1 is labeled a pseudogene. The length of the CDR3 is 15 residues.

The genes are TRBV7-2 and TRBJ1-1; D is ambiguous. The germline CDR1 and CDR2 sequences are SGHTA and FQGNSA. The V and J ends lost 5 bases and 11 bases respectively, with 18 bases between them. The CDR3 length is 13 residues. The CDR3 DNA reads as TGTGCCAGCAGCCCACGGAGAGGGCTCGGGGCTTTCTTT. It translates to CASSPRRGLGAFF.

This sequence joins TRBV11-2 and TRBJ2-1; 13 nucleotides match TRBD2. This CDR3 spans 16 amino acids. Losses at the gene ends were 4 bases for V and 5 bases for J; bases not matched to a gene: 5. Germline V gene lookup returns CDR1 SGHAT and CDR2 FQNNGV. CDR3: CASSSTLAGGHNEQFF. CDR3 nucleotides: TGTGCCAGCAGCTCGACACTAGCGGGGGGGCACAATGAGCAGTTCTTC.

The chain joins TRBV18 to TRBJ2-7, with 8 nucleotides matching TRBD1. After removal of 4 bases from V and 6 bases from J, the junction contained 2 bases not matched to a gene. The CDR3 is made up of 12 amino acids. Germline-derived CDR1 and CDR2 are KGHSH and LQKENI. CDR3 amino acids: CASSLGQGEQYF. CDR3 in DNA: TGTGCCAGCTCACTAGGACAGGGCGAGCAGTACTTC.

The chain links TRBV25-1 to TRBJ1-1; possibly TRBD1 for D (5 bases). Between the trimmed V and J ends, which lost 6 bases and 11 bases, there was a span of 19 bases. CDR1 is MGHDK, CDR2 SYGVNS, per germline. This CDR3 has 13 residues. Written as DNA, the CDR3 is TGTGCCAGCAGGGGGGAAGGGTCGGTAGTTGCTTTCTTT. Translation gives CASRGEGSVVAFF.

This clonotype has more than one count but fewer than ten. This chain links TRBV29-1 with TRBJ2-6; 7 bases are a match to TRBD1. V shed 4 bases and J 0 bases; nucleotides not matched to a gene: 9. Looked up from germline, CDR1 is SQVTM and CDR2 is ANQGSEA. The CDR3 loop spans 17 amino acids. The CDR3 loop is CSVAGTEYLSGANVLTF. Here the CDR3 DNA reads TGCAGCGTTGCAGGGACAGAATACCTCTCTGGGGCCAACGTCCTGACTTTC. Supplemented by reference TRBV29-1 and TRBJ2-6, the full variable domain reads SAVISQKPSRDICQRGTSLTIQCQVDSQVTMMFWYRQQPGQSLTLIATANQGSEATYESGFVIDKFPISRPNLTFSTLTVSNMSPEDSSIYLCSVAGTEYLSGANVLTFGAGSRLTVL.

Many counts were recorded for this clonotype. The CDR3 loop is CASSFRGLFLREQYF. In DNA form, the CDR3 reads TGTGCCAGCAGTTTCAGGGGACTATTCCTCCGGGAGCAGTACTTC. This rearrangement joins TRBV6-2 or TRBV6-3 to TRBJ2-7; D is possibly TRBD2 (7 bases). CDR3 size: 15 residues. V lost 4 bases and J lost 7, with 20 bases in between. Germline V gene data show CDR1 as MNHEY and CDR2 as SVGEGT.

This chain links TRBV7-2 with TRBJ1-4, with D possibly being TRBD1 (6 bases). This CDR3 region has 16 residues. V lost 3 bases to trimming and J lost 2 bases, with 13 bases between them. CDR1 is SGHTA and CDR2 is FQGNSA in the germline V gene. The CDR3 loop reads CASSFQGILTNEKLFF. The CDR3 nucleotides are TGTGCCAGCAGCTTTCAGGGGATTTTGACTAATGAAAAACTGTTTTTT.

The chain links TRBV25-1 to TRBJ1-4; weak D call: TRBD1 (6 bases). This CDR3 contains 14 residues. The germline V gene has CDR1 MGHDK and CDR2 SYGVNS. V dropped 4 bases and J dropped 7 bases, with 13 bases sitting between them. This CDR3 is CASSAGDGREKLFF. The CDR3 nucleotides are TGTGCCAGCAGTGCAGGGGACGGGCGTGAAAAACTGTTTTTT.

This clonotype has a handful of counts. This chain joins TRBV5-1 and TRBJ1-3, with D possibly being TRBD1 (5 bases). Trimming pared 0 bases from V and 4 bases from J, leaving 11 bases between. CDR1 is SGHRS, CDR2 YFSETQ, per germline. This CDR3 comprises 15 residues. The CDR3 region has the DNA TGCGCCAGCAGCTTGGGTTCAGGGACCGGAAACACCATATATTTT. It encodes CASSLGSGTGNTIYF.

CDR3 sequence: CASSQDIRTDTQYF. The CDR3 DNA is TGTGCCAGCAGTCAGGATATTCGCACAGATACGCAGTATTTT. The V and J genes are TRBV3-1 and TRBJ2-3; D gene ambiguous. Trimming pared 6 bases from V and 1 base from J, leaving 11 bases between. Looked up from germline, CDR1 is LGHDT and CDR2 is YNNKEL (reference sequence). The CDR3 covers 14 residues.

There are a few counts of this clonotype. The rearrangement links TRBV5-5 to TRBJ1-2; 7 bases align to TRBD1. With 4 bases clipped from V and 7 bases from J, the junction kept 13 bases outside the gene matches. CDR1 SGHKS and CDR2 YYEKEE come from the germline V gene (reference sequence). The CDR3 is 15 residues long. CDR3 nucleotide sequence: TGTGCCAGCAGCCTATACTCGCGACAGGGCCGTGGCTACACCTTC. This encodes CASSLYSRQGRGYTF. Supplemented by reference TRBV5-5 and TRBJ1-2, the full variable domain reads DAGVTQSPTHLIKTRGQQVTLRCSPISGHKSVSWYQQVLGQGPQFIFQYYEKEERGRGNFPDRFSARQFPNYSSELNVNALLLGDSALYLCASSLYSRQGRGYTFGSGTRLTVV.

To note about this clonotype: A read error is likely, as this CDR3 ends without the conserved phenylalanine or tryptophan. The V gene is TRBV2, the J gene TRBJ2-1; the match to TRBD1 covers 7 bases. Germline V gives CDR1 SNHLY, CDR2 FYNNEI. The CDR3 runs to 15 residues. J was trimmed by 2 bases and V by 4 bases; bases with no gene match: 5. Here the CDR3 reads CASSVRTGPYNEQFS. CDR3 bases: TGTGCCAGCAGTGTTAGGACAGGCCCCTACAATGAGCAGTTCTCC.

This clonotype was observed a few times. The chain recombines TRBV6-2 or TRBV6-3 with TRBJ1-5; D not resolved. Trimming left V 3 bases short and J 6 bases short, with 6 bases between. Germline CDR1 and CDR2: MNHEY and SVGEGT. The CDR3 is 12 residues long. Here the CDR3 DNA reads TGTGCCAGCAGTTATCACCCTCAGCCCCAGCATTTT. Translation gives CASSYHPQPQHF.

The chain couples TRBV29-1 to TRBJ2-7; 9 bases map to TRBD1. Germline values: CDR1 SQVTM, CDR2 ANQGSEA. V was pared by 5 bases and J by 5 bases, with 10 bases of the junction left unmatched. The CDR3 extends over 14 amino acids. CDR3 amino acids: CSVIIGTGFNEQYF. The CDR3 bases are TGCAGCGTTATAATCGGGACAGGGTTTAACGAGCAGTACTTC.

This clonotype was detected a few times. The chain combines TRBV20-1 with TRBJ2-4; unclear D gene. CDR3 length: 15 amino acids. The ends were cut back, 0 bases at V and 0 bases at J, with 9 bases in the middle. Germline values: CDR1 DFQATT, CDR2 SNEGSKA (reference sequence). As DNA, the CDR3 is TGCAGTGCTAGAGATCGCGGCCTAGCCAAAAACATTCAGTACTTC. Translated: CSARDRGLAKNIQYF.